The clone carrying this T cell receptor beta chain showed up many times. TCRdb processed the 5' RACE reads anew with MiXCR; each CDR3 protein has one entry. The sample lists about 69,000 distinct CDR3 sequences, under 5.5% occurring once. This sample is part of a study of CD8 T cells in ankylosing spondylitis. Germline V CDR1 and CDR2: SGHNT, YYREEE (reference sequence). The length of the CDR3 is 15 residues. V lost 0 bases to trimming and J lost 5 bases; unmatched junction nucleotides: 6. This clonotype was sampled from a male donor with ankylosing spondylitis or in good health (not recorded which). The gene calls are TRBV5-4 and TRBJ1-2, with 8 bases matching TRBD1. Material: blood, either unsorted or a sorted T cell fraction (not recorded which). The CDR3 region is CASSLAGQVLYGYTF. CDR3 bases: TGTGCCAGCAGCTTGGCGGGACAGGTCCTGTATGGCTACACCTTC. Looking up the rest from reference TRBV5-4 and TRBJ1-2 gives the full variable domain: ETGVTQSPTHLIKTRGQQVTLRCSSQSGHNTVSWYQQALGQGPQFIFQYYREEENGRGNFPPRFSGLQFPNYSSELNVNALELDDSALYLCASSLAGQVLYGYTFGSGTRLTVV.